Below are 19 T cell receptor beta chains sequenced from a single sample in a study of PD-L1 blockade in urothelial cancer. Profiling relied on immunoSEQ multiplex PCR, and the TCRdb table lists in-frame clones only, not all of them. The sample has around 30,000 clones; approximately 79% are singletons. The material sequenced was PBMCs, taken around atezolizumab (anti-PD-L1) treatment. The origin of the receptors is a man over 45 with urothelial cancer.

The V and J genes are TRBV7-9 and TRBJ2-3, with D possibly TRBD1 on 6 matching bases. Germline V gives CDR1 SEHNR, CDR2 FQNEAQ (reference sequence). The CDR3 runs 16 residues. Between the trimmed V and J ends, which lost 5 bases and 3 bases, there was a span of 18 bases. This CDR3 reads CASSQGVRGGTDTQYF. The CDR3 bases are TGTGCCAGCAGCCAGGGTGTCAGGGGTGGAACAGATACGCAGTATTTT.

This rearrangement joins TRBV5-1 to TRBJ2-2; TRBD1 matches 7 bases. The CDR3 extends over 16 amino acids. The germline CDR1 and CDR2 sequences are SGHRS and YFSETQ. V shed 4 bases and J 0 bases; nucleotides not matched to a gene: 6. The CDR3 coding sequence is TGCGCCAGCAGCGATCCCGGGACAGCGAACACCGGGGAGCTGTTTTTT. It translates to CASSDPGTANTGELFF. The full variable domain, in which reference TRBV5-1 and TRBJ2-2 provide the parts outside the CDR3, is KAGVTQTPRYLIKTRGQQVTLSCSPISGHRSVSWYQQTPGQGLQFLFEYFSETQRNKGNFPGRFSGRQFSNSRSEMNVSTLELGDSALYLCASSDPGTANTGELFFGEGSRLTVL.

V is TRBV7-8 and J is TRBJ1-3, with D uncertain. The V and J ends lost 5 bases and 4 bases respectively, with 15 bases between them. This CDR3 is built from 15 residues. Germline-derived CDR1 and CDR2 are SGHVS and FQNEAQ. In DNA form, the CDR3 reads TGTGCCAGCAGCCCCCACCCGACGGGGGGAAACACCATATATTTT. This gives the protein CASSPHPTGGNTIYF.

V gene TRBV15 combines with J gene TRBJ1-4; 7 positions match TRBD1. This CDR3 is built from 15 residues. Germline CDR1 and CDR2: LNHNV and YYDKDF (reference sequence). The V and J ends lost 2 bases and 6 bases, in that order; junction bases with no gene match: 6. CDR3 sequence (DNA): TGTGCCACCAGCAGAAGTTTGCAGGGGGATGAAAAACTGTTTTTT. It translates to CATSRSLQGDEKLFF. The variable domain in full, completed from reference TRBV15 and TRBJ1-4, reads DAMVIQNPRYQVTQFGKPVTLSCSQTLNHNVMYWYQQKSSQAPKLLFHYYDKDFNNEADTPDNFQSRRPNTSFCFLDIRSPGLGDTAMYLCATSRSLQGDEKLFFGSGTQLSVL.

The rearrangement uses TRBV7-9 and TRBJ1-6, with 7 bases matching TRBD1. Germline CDR1 is SEHNR and CDR2 is FQNEAQ (reference sequence). This CDR3 has 15 residues. V shed 7 bases, J shed 7 bases, and the junction held 10 bases outside the gene matches. CDR3 amino acids: CASNEPGQLNSPLHF. CDR3 coding DNA: TGTGCCAGCAATGAACCGGGACAGCTAAATTCACCCCTCCACTTT.

This chain connects TRBV5-1 to TRBJ2-3, with 8 bases lining up with TRBD1. Germline CDR1 reads SGHRS; CDR2 reads YFSETQ. J was trimmed by 3 bases and V by 0 bases; bases with no gene match: 3. CDR3 length equals 15 residues. In DNA, the CDR3 is TGCGCCAGCAGCTTGGGCAGGGGGCTGACAGATACGCAGTATTTT. The encoded protein is CASSLGRGLTDTQYF.

The CDR3 region is CASSLAILANYGYTF. The CDR3 DNA sequence: TGTGCCAGCAGCTTGGCCATACTAGCTAACTATGGCTACACCTTC. This chain links TRBV5-5 with TRBJ1-2; D is uncertain. The CDR3 has 15 amino acids. CDR1 is SGHKS, CDR2 YYEKEE, per germline (reference sequence). Trimming stripped 0 bases from V and 0 bases from J, with 9 bases between.

Turning to this clone: Other DNA sequences of this sample code for an identical CDR3. The chain links TRBV5-1 to TRBJ1-5; 8 nucleotides match TRBD1. The germline CDR1 and CDR2 sequences are SGHRS and YFSETQ. There are 15 residues in the CDR3. The ends lost 1 base at V and 2 bases at J; junction bases unmatched: 2. CDR3 bases: TGCGCCAGCAGCTTGACAGGGGGAGGCAATCAGCCCCAGCATTTT. Residues: CASSLTGGGNQPQHF.

The chain recombines TRBV5-1 with TRBJ2-1, with 13 positions matching TRBD2. The germline V gene encodes CDR1 SGHRS and CDR2 YFSETQ. Trimming removed 1 base from V and 5 bases from J; junction bases left unmatched: 3. CDR3 size: 16 residues. The chain's CDR3 is CASSLKLAGGNNEQFF. CDR3 coding DNA: TGCGCCAGCAGCTTGAAACTAGCGGGAGGGAACAATGAGCAGTTCTTC.

V is TRBV2 and J is TRBJ2-1; 8 bases align to TRBD2. The CDR3 runs to 14 residues. Germline values: CDR1 SNHLY, CDR2 FYNNEI. J was trimmed by 6 bases and V by 6 bases; bases with no gene match: 7. The CDR3: CASRGREGFNEQFF. The CDR3 bases are TGTGCCAGCAGGGGACGGGAGGGGTTCAATGAGCAGTTCTTC.

The chain recombines TRBV19 with TRBJ2-7; 10 bases map to TRBD2. With V trimmed by 3 bases and J by 0 bases, 2 bases remained unmatched. CDR3 length equals 15 residues. The germline CDR1 and CDR2 sequences are LNHDA and SQIVND (reference sequence). The CDR3 is CASSISSGGSYEQYF. DNA for the CDR3: TGTGCCAGTAGTATCTCTAGCGGGGGCTCCTACGAGCAGTACTTC.

J is TRBJ2-2 and V is TRBV5-1, with D unresolved. Trimming shortened V by 5 bases and J by 6 bases, and 8 bases separated the two germline ends. Germline lookup yields CDR1 SGHRS and CDR2 YFSETQ. The CDR3 contains 12 residues. The CDR3 DNA sequence: TGCGCCAGCAGTTACTTTCCCGGGGAGCTGTTTTTT. This sequence encodes CASSYFPGELFF.

The genes are TRBV7-9 and TRBJ1-5; D possibly corresponds to TRBD1 (6 bases). The CDR3 runs to 16 residues. CDR1 is SEHNR, CDR2 FQNEAQ, per germline (reference sequence). V lost 0 bases to trimming and J lost 5 bases, with 14 bases between them. The DNA for the CDR3 is TGTGCCAGCAGCTTAGCAGGGGGGGGCGAGTATCAGCCCCAGCATTTT. Protein: CASSLAGGGEYQPQHF.

The rearrangement links TRBV7-8 to TRBJ2-6; a weak D match, TRBD1 (6 bases). With 8 bases removed from V and 11 bases from J, the gap between germline ends came to 22 bases. This CDR3 spans 15 amino acids. The germline CDR1 and CDR2 sequences are SGHVS and FQNEAQ. CDR3 sequence (DNA): TGTGCCAGCGACCACAGGGCATTATATCCTCACGTCCTGACTTTC. Amino acids: CASDHRALYPHVLTF.

The chain is built from TRBV5-6 and TRBJ1-4, with 12 bases lining up with TRBD1. The V gene end was trimmed by 0 bases and the J gene end by 2 bases; junction bases not matched to a gene: 8. The CDR3 contains 19 residues. Per germline, CDR1 SGHDT and CDR2 YYEEEE. The CDR3 is CASSLEGTGGYVTNEKLFF. The CDR3 DNA reads TGTGCCAGCAGCTTGGAAGGGACAGGGGGCTATGTGACTAATGAAAAACTGTTTTTT.

The V call is TRBV7-9, the J call TRBJ1-5; TRBD1 is a possible D gene (5 bases). Germline V gene data show CDR1 as SEHNR and CDR2 as FQNEAQ (reference sequence). CDR3 length: 16 residues. The V end lost 2 bases, the J end lost 6 bases, and 17 bases lay between the germline ends. The CDR3 DNA reads TGTGCCAGCAGCTTAAGTGGGGGGGGGACCTCTCAGCCCCAGCATTTT. This sequence encodes CASSLSGGGTSQPQHF.

This chain uses TRBV5-1 with TRBJ1-1; TRBD1 is a possible D gene (5 bases). There are 13 residues in the CDR3. V lost 0 bases and J lost 10, with 13 bases in between. Germline V CDR1 and CDR2: SGHRS, YFSETQ. The CDR3 reads CASSLARRDPAFF. The CDR3 DNA is TGCGCCAGCAGCTTGGCGCGCAGGGATCCAGCTTTCTTT.

This rearrangement joins TRBV5-1 to TRBJ1-2; the match to TRBD1 covers 11 bases. J gave up 0 bases and V 4 bases, and 8 bases lay outside the gene matches. The CDR3 is 17 amino acids. Germline CDR1 and CDR2: SGHRS and YFSETQ. As DNA, the CDR3 is TGCGCCAGCAGCATCCGGGACAGGGGGATTTCTAACTATGGCTACACCTTC. Translation: CASSIRDRGISNYGYTF.

V usage is TRBV18 and J usage is TRBJ1-3, with TRBD1 as a possible D gene (6 bases). The V end lost 2 bases, the J end lost 6 bases, and 8 bases lay between the germline ends. There are 13 residues in the CDR3. CDR1 is KGHSH, CDR2 LQKENI, per germline. The CDR3 sequence: CASSPDRLNTIYF. CDR3 in DNA: TGTGCCAGCTCACCAGACAGGCTAAACACCATATATTTT.